The rows below give T cell receptor beta chains drawn from one sample of a study of control samples from healthy donors and cancer patients. TCRdb's copy holds only in-frame clones and misses some; the assay was immunoSEQ multiplex PCR. The sample shows over 65,000 clones, around nine tenths of them seen only once. The sequencing input was PBMCs. The receptors shown here come from a woman aged 50 to 65 with colorectal cancer. Both conserved end residues are part of each CDR3. The order of the fields is D gene, clone size, J gene, V gene, CDR3 protein, CDR3 DNA. A D gene is named only where the DNA matches it firmly. Only some rows state a clone size, as once, few, many or a class for expanded clones.

d_call: .; clone_size: once; j_call: TRBJ2-6; v_call: TRBV18; cdr3_aa: CASSPPRSGDYSGANVLTF; cdr3_nt: TGTGCCAGCTCACCACCGAGGTCAGGGGATTACTCTGGGGCCAACGTCCTGACTTTC
d_call: .; clone_size: once; j_call: TRBJ1-3; v_call: TRBV6-5; cdr3_aa: CASGAMKGNTIYF; cdr3_nt: TGTGCCAGCGGGGCCATGAAGGGAAACACCATATATTTT
d_call: TRBD1; clone_size: .; j_call: TRBJ1-2; v_call: TRBV6-2/TRBV6-3; cdr3_aa: CASSSGGTGGGYTF; cdr3_nt: TGTGCCAGCAGTTCAGGAGGAACAGGGGGCGGCTACACCTTC
d_call: TRBD1; clone_size: .; j_call: TRBJ1-6; v_call: TRBV20-1; cdr3_aa: CSASRGDRGVNSPLHF; cdr3_nt: TGCAGTGCTAGTCGGGGGGACAGGGGGGTTAATTCACCCCTCCACTTT
d_call: .; clone_size: .; j_call: TRBJ1-4; v_call: TRBV30; cdr3_aa: CAWSVLTVNEKLFF; cdr3_nt: TGTGCCTGGAGTGTACTGACAGTTAATGAAAAACTGTTTTTT
d_call: .; clone_size: .; j_call: TRBJ1-1; v_call: TRBV5-1; cdr3_aa: CASREGSEMNTEAFF; cdr3_nt: TGCGCCAGCAGAGAGGGATCGGAGATGAACACTGAAGCTTTCTTT
d_call: .; clone_size: .; j_call: TRBJ1-1; v_call: TRBV7-2; cdr3_aa: CASSSRGHNTEAFF; cdr3_nt: TGTGCCAGCAGCTCCAGGGGACACAACACTGAAGCTTTCTTT
d_call: TRBD2; clone_size: .; j_call: TRBJ2-3; v_call: TRBV29-1; cdr3_aa: CSGLAGSTDTQYF; cdr3_nt: TGCAGCGGATTAGCGGGTAGCACAGATACGCAGTATTTT
d_call: .; clone_size: .; j_call: TRBJ1-2; v_call: TRBV28; cdr3_aa: CASSSSAGGDYGYTF; cdr3_nt: .
d_call: .; clone_size: .; j_call: TRBJ1-5; v_call: TRBV6-2/TRBV6-3; cdr3_aa: CASSYLTRQPQHF; cdr3_nt: TGTGCCAGCAGTTACCTGACGAGACAGCCCCAGCATTTT
d_call: .; clone_size: .; j_call: TRBJ1-5; v_call: TRBV30; cdr3_aa: CAWSVEGPQHF; cdr3_nt: TGTGCCTGGAGTGTTGAAGGGCCCCAGCATTTT
d_call: .; clone_size: .; j_call: TRBJ1-1; v_call: TRBV7-3; cdr3_aa: CASSAGLNTEAFF; cdr3_nt: TGTGCCAGCAGCGCGGGACTGAACACTGAAGCTTTCTTT
d_call: .; clone_size: .; j_call: TRBJ1-5; v_call: TRBV4-2; cdr3_aa: CASSQAGNQPQHF; cdr3_nt: TGTGCCAGCAGCCAAGCAGGGAATCAGCCCCAGCATTTT
d_call: TRBD1; clone_size: .; j_call: TRBJ1-2; v_call: TRBV6-5; cdr3_aa: CASRAGGGGYTF; cdr3_nt: TGTGCCAGCAGGGCAGGGGGTGGGGGCTACACCTTC
d_call: .; clone_size: .; j_call: TRBJ2-2; v_call: TRBV6-4; cdr3_aa: CARPQGNTGETGELFF; cdr3_nt: TGTGCCCGCCCTCAGGGGAACACCGGGGAGACGGGGGAGCTGTTTTTT
d_call: .; clone_size: .; j_call: TRBJ1-5; v_call: TRBV2; cdr3_aa: CASSEALGSNQPQHF; cdr3_nt: TGTGCCAGCAGTGAAGCGCTGGGGAGCAATCAGCCCCAGCATTTT
d_call: TRBD2; clone_size: .; j_call: TRBJ2-5; v_call: TRBV7-9; cdr3_aa: CASSLVGTTGTQYF; cdr3_nt: TGTGCCAGCAGCTTAGTGGGGACTACAGGGACCCAGTACTTC